The TCR beta chain described here comes from a study of blood T cell repertoires in COVID-19. V shed 0 bases and J 2 bases; nucleotides not matched to a gene: 15. CDR1 is LGHNA, CDR2 YSLEER, per germline. This CDR3 is built from 19 residues. Sequencing was performed with immunoSEQ multiplex PCR; in TCRdb, only in-frame clones are kept and a portion is missing. The sample holds approximately 290,000 clones; 87% are singletons and the top ten take approximately 2%. The J gene is TRBJ1-2, the V gene TRBV4-3; 7 nucleotides line up with TRBD1. The clonotype was recovered from a man aged 18 to 30 with active or convalescent COVID-19. Sequencing input: peripheral blood. This chain's CDR3 is CASSQDVSDRRRENYGYTF. CDR3 sequence (DNA): TGCGCCAGCAGCCAAGATGTTTCGGACAGGAGAAGAGAAAACTATGGCTACACCTTC.